The 14 T cell receptor beta chains listed next were all sequenced from one sample in a study of Ad26.COV2.S vaccination and SARS-CoV-2 variants. Repertoires were generated with immunoSEQ multiplex PCR, while TCRdb's copy carries only in-frame clones and drops some. This sample yields 300,000 to 400,000 clones, of which around four fifths are seen a single time; approximately 2% belongs to the top ten. Treatment of the sample: around 19 received Ad26.COV2.S at low or high dose, single or two shots; 5 received placebo; per-sample allocation not given. The study sampled participants on day 63 after the first vaccine or placebo injection. The starting material was peripheral blood, obtained in a trial of Ad26.COV2.S vaccine versus placebo. The origin of the receptors is a person between 18 and 60 years old who received the Ad26.COV2.S COVID-19 vaccine or a placebo.

The rearrangement links TRBV5-1 to TRBJ1-4, with D perhaps matching TRBD1 (5 bases). Trimming removed 4 bases from V and 8 bases from J, with 18 bases in between. The germline V gene encodes CDR1 SGHRS and CDR2 YFSETQ. This CDR3 region has 15 residues. In nucleotides, the CDR3 is TGCGCCAGCAGCCCCGGGACCCTCGGAGGGGAAAAACTGTTTTTT. It encodes CASSPGTLGGEKLFF.

The chain has TRBV28 and TRBJ2-7; 8 bases line up with TRBD2. This CDR3 is built from 13 residues. Per the germline V gene, CDR1 is MDHEN and CDR2 is SYDVKM. J was trimmed by 2 bases and V by 7 bases; bases with no gene match: 4. The CDR3 loop reads CASNSGGPYEQYF. The CDR3 DNA follows: TGTGCCAGCAACAGCGGGGGTCCCTACGAGCAGTACTTC. The whole variable domain, filled in from reference TRBV28 and TRBJ2-7, reads DVKVTQSSRYLVKRTGEKVFLECVQDMDHENMFWYRQDPGLGLRLIYFSYDVKMKEKGDIPEGYSVSREKKERFSLILESASTNQTSMYLCASNSGGPYEQYFGPGTRLTVT.

The CDR3 is CASSTEDRVNEQFF. The CDR3 DNA reads as TGTGCCAGCAGCACTGAGGACAGGGTAAATGAGCAGTTCTTC. The chain combines TRBV9 with TRBJ2-1; TRBD1 aligns across 8 bases. CDR1 is SGDLS and CDR2 is YYNGEE in the germline V gene. V dropped 4 bases and J dropped 7; count of bases not matched to a gene: 7. CDR3 size: 14 residues.

The chain recombines TRBV5-1 with TRBJ1-2; 8 positions agree with TRBD1. V trimming: 1 base; J trimming: 4 bases; junction bases outside the gene matches: 9. Germline CDR1 is SGHRS and CDR2 is YFSETQ. The CDR3 is 16 residues long. CDR3 DNA sequence: TGCGCCAGCAGCTTGAAGGAGGACAGGGTGGGCTATGGCTACACCTTC. Its translation is CASSLKEDRVGYGYTF.

This clone was counted once. The chain uses TRBV5-1 and TRBJ1-2, with 10 bases identical to TRBD1. The CDR3 runs 13 residues. CDR1 is SGHRS and CDR2 is YFSETQ in the germline V gene. The V and J ends lost 4 bases and 9 bases, in that order; junction bases with no gene match: 6. CDR3 nucleotides: TGCGCCAGCAGCGGCGGACAGGGGGGTAGCTACACCTTC. Translated: CASSGGQGGSYTF.

The chain links TRBV2 to TRBJ2-7, with TRBD2 matching 7 bases. Germline V gene lookup returns CDR1 SNHLY and CDR2 FYNNEI. The CDR3 spans 12 residues. V dropped 2 bases and J dropped 7; count of bases not matched to a gene: 2. Here the CDR3 reads CASSERGGEQYF. CDR3 coding DNA: TGTGCCAGCAGTGAAAGGGGAGGGGAGCAGTACTTC. The full variable domain, with the rest looked up from reference TRBV2 and TRBJ2-7, is EPEVTQTPSHQVTQMGQEVILRCVPISNHLYFYWYRQILGQKVEFLVSFYNNEISEKSEIFDDQFSVERPDGSNFTLKIRSTKLEDSAMYFCASSERGGEQYFGPGTRLTVT.

The sample holds a few counts of this clone. This chain links TRBV7-9 with TRBJ1-3; the D gene is possibly TRBD1 (5 bases). Trimming pared 0 bases from V and 14 bases from J, leaving 11 bases between. Germline assignment: CDR1 SEHNR and CDR2 FQNEAQ (reference sequence). The CDR3 length is 12 residues. The DNA of the CDR3 is TGTGCCAGCAGCTTAGCGGAAGGGGCCCTATATTTT. This translates into CASSLAEGALYF.

The V and J genes are TRBV18 and TRBJ2-5; D not resolved. The germline gives CDR1 KGHSH, CDR2 LQKENI. V was clipped by 3 bases and J by 5 bases, with 10 bases between them. The CDR3 runs to 13 residues. As DNA, the CDR3 is TGTGCCAGCTCACCCTACGAGGAGGAGACCCAGTACTTC. Its translation: CASSPYEEETQYF.

The chain links TRBV5-1 to TRBJ2-2; maybe TRBD2 (6 bases). Per the germline V gene, CDR1 is SGHRS and CDR2 is YFSETQ. Trimming removed 2 bases at V and 1 base at J, with 9 bases between. This CDR3 has 15 residues. The CDR3: CASSLTGENTGELFF. The CDR3, as DNA: TGCGCCAGCAGCTTAACGGGGGAGAACACCGGGGAGCTGTTTTTT.

The chain carries TRBV7-8 and TRBJ2-3; TRBD2 is a possible D gene (6 bases). CDR3 length: 17 residues. V was trimmed by 2 bases and J by 5 bases, leaving 20 bases between them. Per the germline V gene, CDR1 is SGHVS and CDR2 is FQNEAQ. CDR3 loop: CASSLTGDPGGRDTQYF. CDR3 bases: TGTGCCAGCAGCTTAACCGGGGACCCCGGGGGTAGAGATACGCAGTATTTT.

The V call is TRBV7-9, the J call TRBJ2-7, with 11 bases identical to TRBD1. Per germline, CDR1 SEHNR and CDR2 FQNEAQ (reference sequence). The CDR3 is 17 residues long. J was trimmed by 2 bases and V by 5 bases; bases with no gene match: 11. The CDR3 reads CASSMGQGVGLAYEQYF. The CDR3 DNA follows: TGTGCCAGCAGCATGGGACAGGGGGTGGGTCTTGCCTACGAGCAGTACTTC.

The chain carries TRBV7-8 and TRBJ1-4; D not resolved. The CDR3 sequence is 15 residues long. Germline V gene sequence: CDR1 SGHVS, CDR2 FQNEAQ. V was cut by 4 bases and J by 8 bases, with 17 bases left in between. DNA for the CDR3: TGTGCCAGCAGCTCCCTACAGACCTCTGTGGAAAAACTGTTTTTT. It codes for CASSSLQTSVEKLFF. Full variable domain (outside the CDR3, taken from reference TRBV7-8 and TRBJ1-4): GAGVSQSPRYKVAKRGQDVALRCDPISGHVSLFWYQQALGQGPEFLTYFQNEAQLDKSGLPSDRFFAERPEGSVSTLKIQRTQQEDSAVYLCASSSLQTSVEKLFFGSGTQLSVL.

A single count supports this clone. The rearrangement joins TRBV6-6 to TRBJ1-3; 7 bases fit TRBD1. V dropped 8 bases and J dropped 3; count of bases not matched to a gene: 10. Looked up from germline, CDR1 is MNHNY and CDR2 is SVGAGI (reference sequence). The CDR3 contains 15 residues. The CDR3 bases are TGTGCCAGCTGTCAAACAGGGGTTGGTGGAAACACCATATATTTT. It codes for CASCQTGVGGNTIYF.

This chain links TRBV5-1 with TRBJ1-6; 12 nucleotides line up with TRBD1. The CDR3 covers 16 residues. Losses at the gene ends were 6 bases for V and 4 bases for J; bases not matched to a gene: 5. Germline loops: CDR1 SGHRS, CDR2 YFSETQ. The CDR3 spells CASTPGQGAYNSPLHF. The CDR3 nucleotides are TGCGCCAGCACCCCGGGACAGGGGGCTTATAATTCACCCCTCCACTTT.